These T cell receptor beta chains were read from a single sample in a study of T cells in Graves' hyperthyroidism and ophthalmopathy. One entry per CDR3 protein, called by TCRdb with MiXCR from the multiplex PCR reads. The sample records around 36,000 distinct CDR3 sequences, around 50% being singletons. The sequenced sample was blood. The receptor set was obtained from a man aged 35 to 55 with Graves' ophthalmopathy. The CDR3 runs from the conserved cysteine through the conserved F or W. A D gene is named only where the DNA matches it firmly. Size is stated for part of the rows, as once, few or many counts, or as a class when the clone is expanded.

d_gene,abundance,v_gene,j_gene,CDR3aa,CDR3nt
NA,many,TRBV27,TRBJ1-1,CASSSGSGTEAFF,TGTGCCAGCAGTTCCGGGTCTGGCACTGAAGCTTTCTTT
NA,many,TRBV19,TRBJ2-3,CASSPHGPGTGTDTQYF,TGTGCCAGTAGTCCCCACGGCCCGGGAACGGGGACAGATACGCAGTATTTT
TRBD1,NA,TRBV7-3,TRBJ2-7,CASSSSGTGRTYEQYF,TGTGCCAGCAGCAGCTCCGGGACAGGGAGGACCTACGAGCAGTACTTC
NA,many,TRBV7-2,TRBJ1-3,CASSLAGRGTHSSGNTIYF,TGTGCCAGCAGCTTAGCGGGGAGGGGGACCCATTCCTCTGGAAACACCATATATTTT
TRBD1,NA,TRBV20-1,TRBJ2-1,CSTGESTESVF,TGCAGTACAGGGGAGAGCACTGAATCTGTCTTC
NA,NA,TRBV6-5,TRBJ1-2,CASSTREYYGYTF,TGTGCCAGCAGTACGAGAGAGTACTATGGCTACACCTTC
NA,NA,TRBV24-1,TRBJ1-2,CATSARDSYGYTF,TGTGCCACCAGTGCCAGAGACAGCTATGGCTACACCTTC
NA,NA,TRBV29-1,TRBJ1-1,CSVEDTVNTEAFF,TGCAGCGTTGAAGACACTGTGAACACTGAAGCTTTCTTT
NA,many,TRBV30,TRBJ2-3,CAWSVQGTDTQYF,TGTGCCTGGAGTGTTCAGGGCACAGATACGCAGTATTTT
TRBD1,many,TRBV11-3,TRBJ2-1,CASSLGSGGAYNEQFF,TGTGCCAGCAGCTTAGGCTCAGGGGGCGCTTACAATGAGCAGTTCTTC
TRBD1,NA,TRBV29-1,TRBJ2-7,CSLDLGQDYEQYF,TGCAGTCTCGACCTAGGACAGGACTACGAGCAGTACTTC
NA,NA,TRBV5-1,TRBJ1-1,CASSPGRSVAFF,TGCGCCAGCAGCCCAGGGCGGAGTGTGGCTTTCTTT
TRBD2,NA,TRBV7-2,TRBJ2-1,CASSLTSGIYEQFF,TGTGCCAGCAGCTTAACTAGCGGGATCTATGAGCAGTTCTTC
NA,NA,TRBV28,TRBJ1-1,CASSLIQGEAFF,TGTGCCAGCAGTTTAATCCAGGGTGAAGCTTTCTTT
TRBD1,NA,TRBV6-1,TRBJ1-4,CASRFGQGPNEKLFF,TGTGCCAGCAGATTCGGACAGGGACCGAATGAAAAACTGTTTTTT
TRBD2,NA,TRBV7-7,TRBJ2-3,CASSGSGTDTQYF,TGTGCTAGCAGCGGGAGCGGCACAGATACGCAGTATTTT
TRBD1,many,TRBV5-1,TRBJ2-3,CASSTTGVRADTQYF,TGCGCCAGCAGCACCACAGGGGTTAGGGCAGATACGCAGTATTTT
TRBD1,NA,TRBV7-3,TRBJ1-6,CASTDRDRVFRSPLHF,TGTGCCAGCACTGACCGGGACAGGGTTTTTCGATCACCCCTCCACTTT
TRBD2,many,TRBV7-2,TRBJ2-1,CASSPWTSGSYNEQFF,TGTGCCAGCAGCCCGTGGACTAGCGGGTCCTACAATGAGCAGTTCTTC
NA,once,TRBV6-5,TRBJ2-5,CASSVGHGGQPQYF,TGTGCCAGCAGTGTGGGGCACGGAGGTCAGCCCCAGTACTTC
TRBD2,many,TRBV20-1,TRBJ2-7,CSAREGGSGSAGEQYF,TGCAGTGCTAGAGAAGGGGGGAGCGGGAGCGCGGGCGAGCAGTACTTC
TRBD2,many,TRBV4-2,TRBJ2-1,CASSQLTGTSGPGSYNEQFF,TGTGCCAGCAGCCAACTTACGGGTACTAGCGGGCCTGGCTCCTACAATGAGCAGTTCTTC
NA,NA,TRBV4-2,TRBJ2-1,CASSQRGYEQFF,TGTGCCAGCAGCCAGAGGGGGTATGAGCAGTTCTTC
TRBD1,many,TRBV3-1,TRBJ1-2,CASSSGTGAPMDYGYTF,TGTGCCAGCAGTTCCGGGACAGGGGCCCCAATGGACTATGGCTACACCTTC
TRBD1,NA,TRBV20-1,TRBJ2-1,CSARGDRNNEQFF,TGCAGTGCTAGGGGGGACAGAAACAATGAGCAGTTCTTC
NA,NA,TRBV6-2/TRBV6-3,TRBJ2-1,CASSYARVRTPYNEQFF,TGTGCCAGCAGTTACGCGAGAGTGCGGACCCCCTACAATGAGCAGTTCTTC
TRBD1,NA,TRBV24-1,TRBJ2-7,CATSDPGTVASYEQYF,TGTGCCACCAGTGACCCCGGGACAGTTGCATCCTACGAGCAGTACTTC
TRBD1,NA,TRBV19,TRBJ1-2,CASSSRTGERGYTF,TGTGCCAGTAGTTCAAGGACAGGGGAACGCGGCTACACCTTC
NA,NA,TRBV2,TRBJ1-5,CASSYRNNVYGNQPQHF,TGTGCCAGCAGCTACAGGAATAACGTGTACGGCAATCAGCCCCAGCATTTT
NA,NA,TRBV5-6,TRBJ1-2,CASSQGPPARLYGCTF,TGTGCCAGCAGCCAAGGCCCACCAGCCAGACTATATGGCTGCACCTTC
NA,many,TRBV5-1,TRBJ2-5,CASSENVGETQYF,TGCGCCAGCAGCGAAAACGTGGGGGAGACCCAGTACTTC
NA,NA,TRBV20-1,TRBJ1-5,CSARDLAGGLGETQHF,TGCAGTGCTAGAGATCTGGCGGGGGGGCTTGGGGAGACCCAGCATTTT
NA,NA,TRBV12-3/TRBV12-4,TRBJ2-3,CASSGDRQGSYNEQYF,TGTGCCAGCAGTGGGGACCGGCAGGGCTCCTACAATGAGCAGTATTTT
NA,many,TRBV7-3,TRBJ2-7,CASSREGQPSYEQYF,TGTGCCAGCAGCCGGGAGGGACAGCCGTCCTACGAGCAGTACTTC
TRBD1,NA,TRBV2,TRBJ1-4,CASSGTGGGEKLFF,TGTGCCAGCAGTGGGACAGGGGGCGGTGAAAAACTGTTTTTT
NA,NA,TRBV12-3/TRBV12-4,TRBJ2-7,CASSLSRREAYEQYF,TGTGCCAGCAGTTTATCACGGCGGGAAGCCTACGAGCAGTACTTC
TRBD1,many,TRBV20-1,TRBJ1-2,CSAPTGVYGYTF,TGCAGTGCTCCTACAGGGGTGTATGGCTACACCTTC
TRBD1,NA,TRBV19,TRBJ1-4,CASSKALGQGNEKLFF,TGTGCCAGTAGTAAAGCCCTGGGACAGGGGAATGAAAAACTGTTTTTT
NA,NA,TRBV19,TRBJ1-5,CASSDRYQHF,TGTGCCAGTAGCGACAGGTACCAGCATTTT
TRBD1,many,TRBV4-1,TRBJ2-5,CASSDRGQETQYF,TGCGCCAGCAGTGACAGGGGCCAAGAGACCCAGTACTTC
TRBD1,many,TRBV6-5,TRBJ2-7,CASSYSPGGGEQYF,TGTGCCAGCAGTTACTCGCCAGGGGGCGGTGAGCAGTACTTC
TRBD2,NA,TRBV6-2/TRBV6-3,TRBJ2-5,CASSYSRTSGSETQYF,TGTGCCAGCAGTTACTCCAGGACTAGCGGGAGTGAGACCCAGTACTTC
NA,many,TRBV4-1,TRBJ1-1,CASSQGGEGQRTEAFF,TGCGCCAGCAGCCAAGGGGGCGAGGGCCAGAGGACTGAAGCTTTCTTT